The TCR beta chain described here comes from a study of blood T cells in healthy people across ages. Findings and caveats of the study: Estimates based on one million T cells were treated as lower bounds. The recorded TCR beta diversity per million T cells decreased in a roughly linear manner with age.

A second about 7 to 11 cycle PCR used barcoded and J-beta primers. Template switching added a 12-random-nucleotide identifier to every cDNA molecule. TCRdb re-called the 5' RACE reads through MiXCR, storing one row per CDR3 protein. Seen here are 650,000 to 800,000 distinct CDR3 sequences, around two fifths observed once, and the top ten hold around 21%. With regard to this clonotype: Antigen: not known.

V dropped 2 bases and J dropped 3; count of bases not matched to a gene: 6. The CDR3 spans 16 residues. Germline V lookup: CDR1 SGHTA, CDR2 FQGNSA. This chain links TRBV7-2 with TRBJ2-1; 8 bases match TRBD1. The source is a man aged 60-69 years in good health. Sequencing was performed on blood. The CDR3 nucleotides are TGTGCCAGCAGCTTACAGGGGGCGATTGACTACAATGAGCAGTTCTTC. It specifies CASSLQGAIDYNEQFF.